This T cell receptor (beta chain) was observed in a study of blood T cell repertoires in COVID-19. In the study overall: The samples span acute and convalescent COVID-19 from the United States, Italy and Spain. Sample material is recorded as cDNA or gDNA derived from T cells, B-cell-depleted T cells, or PBMCs.

Per the original data handling: How many nucleated cells were present was estimated from reference gene primer amplification. Repertoires were generated with immunoSEQ multiplex PCR, while TCRdb's copy carries only in-frame clones and drops some. The V and J calls and clone size were taken over from that table, and D and trimming were inferred from the DNA. Of 75,000 to 85,000 clones listed, less than 90% are singletons. The CDR3 totals 14 residues. The V gene's germline CDR1 is LNHNV and CDR2 YYDKDF (reference sequence). V dropped 5 bases and J dropped 1 base, with 9 bases sitting between them. This sequence was found in a human donor in a cohort sampled during active COVID-19. The rearrangement joins TRBV15 to TRBJ1-3, with D possibly being TRBD1 (6 bases). Sequencing used peripheral blood. The CDR3 is CATSERGSGNTIYF. The CDR3 DNA reads as TGTGCCACCAGCGAGAGGGGGTCTGGAAACACCATATATTTT.